Presented here are 4 T cell receptor beta chains from one specimen sequenced in a study of beta chain features in type 1 diabetes (dated by TCRdb to 2016 to 2019). Libraries were constructed by the immunoSEQ multiplex PCR assay. All of the isolated RNA was reverse transcribed with the High Capacity cDNA Reverse Transcription Kit, so expressed TCRB transcripts were sequenced. TCRdb mirrors the immuneACCESS table, restricted to in-frame sequences. Some clones are absent from its copies; in checked studies, under half trace to an unresolved V gene, and the reason for the others is unknown. This sample lists 310,000 or so clones; 9.5% to 12% were detected once. The ten largest clones add up to approximately 0.016% of the sample. Material for sequencing was naive CD4+ T cells from blood. Interpreted using the paper, the cell subset or site label stands for: true naive CD4+ T cells. All receptors come from a woman younger than 45 in good health.

This clone has a count of ten or more. This sample also contains other DNA sequences that code for the same CDR3. This rearrangement joins TRBV18 to TRBJ2-5; TRBD1 is a possible D gene (6 bases). The germline gives CDR1 KGHSH, CDR2 LQKENI. The CDR3 has 13 amino acids. V lost 3 bases to trimming and J lost 2 bases, with 7 bases between them. CDR3 nucleotide sequence: TGTGCCAGCTCACCCGGACAGCAAGAGACCCAGTACTTC. Protein: CASSPGQQETQYF.

The V and J genes are TRBV2 and TRBJ1-5; D may be TRBD1 (5 bases). CDR3 length: 13 residues. Germline CDR1 and CDR2: SNHLY and FYNNEI. Trimming left V 7 bases short and J 2 bases short, with 9 bases between. In nucleotides, the CDR3 is TGTGCCAGCACGAGCAGGGGCAATCAGCCCCAGCATTTT. Protein product: CASTSRGNQPQHF.

The chain carries TRBV6-6 and TRBJ2-7; D perhaps matches TRBD1 (6 bases). Germline CDR1 and CDR2: MNHNY and SVGAGI (reference sequence). The CDR3 covers 14 residues. Between the trimmed V and J ends, which lost 6 bases and 1 base, there was a span of 13 bases. The CDR3 bases are TGTGCCAGCAGCACGGACAGCCTTTCCTACGAGCAGTACTTC. As protein: CASSTDSLSYEQYF.

This clone was picked up a small number of times. The chain has TRBV25-1 and TRBJ2-1; the match to TRBD2 covers 13 bases. CDR3 length: 16 residues. Unmatched junction bases numbered 10, after V lost 8 bases and J lost 6 bases. Germline V lookup: CDR1 MGHDK, CDR2 SYGVNS. CDR3 bases: TGTGCCAGCGCCGGGGCGACTAGCGGGAGGTTCAATGAGCAGTTCTTC. This codes for CASAGATSGRFNEQFF.